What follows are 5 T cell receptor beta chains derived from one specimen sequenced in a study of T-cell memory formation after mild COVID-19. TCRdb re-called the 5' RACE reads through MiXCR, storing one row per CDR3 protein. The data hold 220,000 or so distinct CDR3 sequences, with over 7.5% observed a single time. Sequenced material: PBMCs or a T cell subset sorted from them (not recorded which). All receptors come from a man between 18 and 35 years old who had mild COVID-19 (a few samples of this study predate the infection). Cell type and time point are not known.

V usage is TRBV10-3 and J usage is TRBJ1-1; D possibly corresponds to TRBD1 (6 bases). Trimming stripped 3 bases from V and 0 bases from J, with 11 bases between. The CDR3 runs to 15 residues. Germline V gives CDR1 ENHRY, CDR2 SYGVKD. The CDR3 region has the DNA TGTGCCATCAGTGACCCAGACAGGATGAACACTGAAGCTTTCTTT. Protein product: CAISDPDRMNTEAFF.

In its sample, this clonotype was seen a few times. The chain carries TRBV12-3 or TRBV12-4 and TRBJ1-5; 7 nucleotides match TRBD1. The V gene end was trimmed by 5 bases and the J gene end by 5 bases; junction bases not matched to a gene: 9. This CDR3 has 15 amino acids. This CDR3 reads CASSPQQGLYQPQHF. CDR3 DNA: TGTGCCAGCAGTCCCCAACAGGGGTTGTATCAGCCCCAGCATTTT.

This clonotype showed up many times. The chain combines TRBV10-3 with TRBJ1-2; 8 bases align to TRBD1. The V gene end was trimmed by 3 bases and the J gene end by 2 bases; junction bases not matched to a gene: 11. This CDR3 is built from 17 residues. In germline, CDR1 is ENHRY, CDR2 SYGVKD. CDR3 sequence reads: CAISEKTGDSRNYGYTF. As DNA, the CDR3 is TGTGCCATCAGTGAAAAGACAGGGGATTCCAGAAACTATGGCTACACCTTC.

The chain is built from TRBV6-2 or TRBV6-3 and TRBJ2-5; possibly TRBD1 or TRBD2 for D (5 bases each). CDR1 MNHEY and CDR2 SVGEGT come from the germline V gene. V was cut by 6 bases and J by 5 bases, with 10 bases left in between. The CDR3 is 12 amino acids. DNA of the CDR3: TGTGCCAGCAGCTTCTGGGGGGAGACCCAGTACTTC. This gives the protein CASSFWGETQYF.

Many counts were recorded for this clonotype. The CDR3 sequence is CASSLYERRTQYF. The CDR3 DNA reads TGCGCCAGCAGCCTGTATGAACGTCGTACGCAGTATTTT. The chain uses TRBV5-1 and TRBJ2-3; D not resolved. The V and J ends lost 4 bases and 8 bases respectively, with 14 bases between them. Germline CDR1 SGHRS, CDR2 YFSETQ. The CDR3 is 13 amino acids.